Each of the 15 T cell receptor beta chains below was sequenced from the same sample in a study of blood T cell repertoires in COVID-19. Assay used: immunoSEQ multiplex PCR; TCRdb lists only in-frame clones, some missing. The sample lists about 310,000 clones; about nine tenths were seen once. Material for sequencing was peripheral blood. These receptors were obtained from a man between 18 and 35 years old with active or convalescent COVID-19.

A remark on this clone: This may be a read error: a much more frequent sequence differs by one nucleotide. The chain uses TRBV29-1 and TRBJ2-7; 8 nucleotides agree with TRBD1. Germline assignment: CDR1 SQVTM and CDR2 ANQGSEA. This CDR3 has 13 amino acids. V lost 3 bases, J lost 3 bases, and 4 bases stayed unmatched. CDR3 sequence: CSVETGENYEQYF. The CDR3 bases are TGCAGCGTTGAGACAGGGGAGAACTACGAGCAGTACTTC.

This sequence joins TRBV5-6 and TRBJ1-1; D is ambiguous. The CDR3 extends over 12 amino acids. Germline values: CDR1 SGHDT, CDR2 YYEEEE. V was shortened by 4 bases and J by 0 bases, with 4 bases between the two germline ends. The CDR3: CASSDMNTEAFF. In nucleotides, the CDR3 is TGTGCCAGCAGCGACATGAACACTGAAGCTTTCTTT.

The chain couples TRBV28 to TRBJ2-5; D possibly corresponds to TRBD1 (6 bases). CDR1 is MDHEN, CDR2 SYDVKM, per germline. The CDR3 length is 15 residues. V was trimmed by 4 bases and J by 4 bases, leaving 16 bases between them. Here the CDR3 reads CASSSSPGQSETQYF. The CDR3 DNA reads TGTGCCAGCAGTTCCTCTCCTGGACAGTCAGAGACCCAGTACTTC.

The chain uses TRBV5-4 and TRBJ2-3; TRBD2 agrees at 11 bases. CDR3 size: 16 residues. CDR1 and CDR2 (germline): SGHNT, YYREEE (reference sequence). The V gene end was trimmed by 2 bases and the J gene end by 4 bases; junction bases not matched to a gene: 6. The CDR3 here is CASSFGLAGRSDTQYF. CDR3 in DNA: TGTGCCAGCAGCTTCGGACTAGCGGGCCGCTCAGATACGCAGTATTTT.

This clone was observed at least ten times. V gene TRBV4-2 combines with J gene TRBJ1-2, with 7 bases aligning to TRBD1. The CDR3 extends over 15 amino acids. The V and J ends lost 3 bases and 7 bases, in that order; junction bases with no gene match: 11. Germline CDR1 LGHNA, CDR2 YNFKEQ. CDR3 amino acids: CASSQSRGRGTGYTF. Written as DNA, the CDR3 is TGTGCCAGCAGCCAGAGTAGGGGGCGAGGTACTGGCTACACCTTC.

This chain joins TRBV9 and TRBJ1-1; a weak D match, TRBD1 (5 bases). Trimming removed 3 bases at V and 5 bases at J, with 14 bases between. The CDR3 sequence is 14 residues long. Germline CDR1 and CDR2: SGDLS and YYNGEE. CDR3 protein: CASSEGGVGTEAFF. CDR3 DNA: TGTGCCAGCAGCGAAGGAGGGGTGGGGACTGAAGCTTTCTTT.

This clone was picked up one time. V is TRBV5-1 and J is TRBJ2-7, with 8 bases fitting TRBD1. The CDR3 is made up of 18 amino acids. The junction had 13 bases not matched to a gene; V was cut back by 0 bases and J by 2 bases. Per germline, CDR1 SGHRS and CDR2 YFSETQ. CDR3 sequence reads: CASSLEGRQGAKAYEQYF. Here the CDR3 DNA reads TGCGCCAGCAGCTTGGAAGGACGTCAGGGGGCGAAGGCCTACGAGCAGTACTTC.

This chain connects TRBV28 to TRBJ2-4; D remains unclear. V was cut by 6 bases and J by 9 bases, with 9 bases left in between. The germline V gene encodes CDR1 MDHEN and CDR2 SYDVKM. There are 11 residues in the CDR3. The DNA of the CDR3 is TGTGCCAGCAGCCTCCCGGGCATTCAGTACTTC. It translates to CASSLPGIQYF.

The V gene is TRBV3-1 (or the pseudogene TRBV3-2), the J gene TRBJ2-7; D unclear. This CDR3 has 14 amino acids. Trimming cost V 1 base and J 7 bases, with 14 bases left between them. From germline, CDR1 is LGHDT and CDR2 YNNKEL (reference sequence). CDR3 loop: CASSQGSKRSEQYF. CDR3 nucleotide sequence: TGTGCCAGCAGCCAAGGGTCGAAAAGGAGTGAGCAGTACTTC.

The rearrangement joins TRBV3-1 (or the pseudogene TRBV3-2) to TRBJ1-2; TRBD1 is a possible D gene (6 bases). The V end was cut by 3 bases, the J end by 7 bases, with 21 bases between. Germline V gives CDR1 LGHDT, CDR2 YNNKEL (reference sequence). This CDR3 is built from 16 residues. CDR3 protein: CASSQTSRDRKSGYTF. CDR3 bases: TGTGCCAGCAGCCAGACGAGTAGAGACAGGAAGAGTGGCTACACCTTC.

This clone was detected once. The CDR3 is CASSPGTRANYGYTF. The CDR3 DNA sequence: TGTGCCAGCAGTCCCGGGACAAGAGCTAACTATGGCTACACCTTC. The chain couples TRBV27 to TRBJ1-2, with a weak D call TRBD1 (6 bases). V gave up 5 bases and J gave up 0 bases, with 13 bases separating them. The CDR3 contains 15 residues. Germline V gene data show CDR1 as MNHEY and CDR2 as SMNVEV (reference sequence).

The V and J genes are TRBV27 and TRBJ1-2; D is unclear. Trimming took off 3 bases at V and 3 bases at J, with 8 bases between the two ends. CDR1 and CDR2 from the germline V gene are MNHEY and SMNVEV (reference sequence). The CDR3 covers 13 residues. The CDR3 coding sequence is TGTGCCAGCAGTTTTGGGCAGCACTATGGCTACACCTTC. Residues: CASSFGQHYGYTF.

The chain recombines TRBV20-1 with TRBJ2-5; 13 bases are a match to TRBD2. V trimming: 3 bases; J trimming: 9 bases; junction bases outside the gene matches: 19. Germline CDR1 and CDR2: DFQATT and SNEGSKA (reference sequence). There are 18 residues in the CDR3. CDR3 amino acids: CSASSPGLAGSSFGSQYF. The CDR3 DNA reads TGCAGTGCTAGTTCACCGGGACTAGCGGGATCCAGCTTTGGGTCCCAGTACTTC.

This rearrangement joins TRBV4-2 to TRBJ2-7; the match to TRBD2 covers 13 bases. Per the germline V gene, CDR1 is LGHNA and CDR2 is YNFKEQ. Unmatched junction bases numbered 6, after V lost 5 bases and J lost 5 bases. CDR3 size: 15 residues. CDR3 nucleotide sequence: TGTGCCAGCAGCTTTCGACTAGCGGGGGGCGACGAGCAGTACTTC. Protein: CASSFRLAGGDEQYF.

V usage is TRBV5-6 and J usage is TRBJ1-5; D is unresolved. In germline, CDR1 is SGHDT, CDR2 YYEEEE. V lost 0 bases, J lost 1 base, and 8 bases lay in between. CDR3 length equals 15 residues. Written as DNA, the CDR3 is TGTGCCAGCAGCTTGGCCGCAGGCAGCAATCAGCCCCAGCATTTT. Encoded protein: CASSLAAGSNQPQHF.